These T cell receptor beta chains were read from a single sample in a study of cytomegalovirus exposure and HLA in healthy donors. Assay: immunoSEQ multiplex PCR; the TCRdb copy retains only in-frame clones and omits some. The specimen's table records 220,000 or so clones. Specimen: PBMCs. These receptor sequences come from a girl aged 2-10 years in good health and CMV-seropositive. Each CDR3 is given with its conserved first and last residue. Each record gives: J gene, CDR3 length, D gene, V gene, CDR3 protein, CDR3 DNA. A D gene is named only where the DNA matches it firmly.

TRBJ2-7 | 13 | TRBD1 | TRBV6-5 | CASSYRGRYEQYF | TGTGCCAGCAGTTACAGGGGGCGCTACGAGCAGTACTTC
TRBJ2-7 | 13 | NA | TRBV7-9 | CASSLASGNEQYF | TGTGCCAGCAGCTTAGCTTCCGGGAACGAGCAGTACTTC
TRBJ1-2 | 13 | NA | TRBV2 | CASSVGLNYGYTF | TGTGCCAGCAGTGTTGGACTTAACTATGGCTACACCTTC
TRBJ2-2 | 15 | TRBD2 | TRBV2 | CASSVLAGNTGELFF | TGTGCCAGCAGTGTACTAGCGGGGAACACCGGGGAGCTGTTTTTT
TRBJ2-1 | 16 | TRBD2 | TRBV6-5 | CASSYFSGLPYNEQFF | TGTGCCAGCAGTTACTTTAGCGGGCTTCCTTACAATGAGCAGTTCTTC
TRBJ2-3 | 14 | TRBD2 | TRBV10-3 | CAITSGSGTDTQYF | TGTGCCATCACTAGCGGGAGTGGCACAGATACGCAGTATTTT
TRBJ2-6 | 18 | NA | TRBV29-1 | CSVEGGPTTSSGANVLTF | TGCAGCGTTGAAGGAGGACCGACTACTAGCTCTGGGGCCAACGTCCTGACTTTC
TRBJ2-1 | 16 | NA | TRBV27 | CASSWGLRGIYNEQFF | TGTGCCAGCAGCTGGGGGCTAAGGGGAATATACAATGAGCAGTTCTTC
TRBJ1-2 | 13 | NA | TRBV10-1 | CASSERSGYGYTF | TGCGCCAGCAGTGAACGGTCAGGCTATGGCTACACCTTC
TRBJ2-7 | 14 | TRBD2 | TRBV28 | CASSRLAGLYEQYF | TGTGCCAGCAGTCGACTAGCGGGGCTCTACGAGCAGTACTTC
TRBJ2-7 | 17 | TRBD1 | TRBV7-9 | CASSSHPDRVDTYEQYF | TGTGCCAGCAGCTCCCACCCCGACAGGGTCGATACCTACGAGCAGTACTTC
TRBJ2-3 | 14 | TRBD2 | TRBV5-1 | CASSLGLASDTQYF | TGCGCCAGCAGCTTGGGACTAGCCTCGGATACGCAGTATTTT
TRBJ1-4 | 16 | NA | TRBV28 | CASTSPLTGYNEKLFF | TGTGCCAGCACCTCGCCCTTAACAGGTTATAATGAAAAACTGTTTTTT
TRBJ2-7 | 15 | TRBD2 | TRBV5-4 | CASSLRMGGAQEQYF | TGTGCCAGCAGCTTGCGAATGGGAGGGGCTCAGGAGCAGTACTTC
TRBJ2-5 | 15 | TRBD2 | TRBV5-1 | CASSPRGLDQETQYF | TGCGCCAGCAGCCCCCGGGGACTAGATCAAGAGACCCAGTACTTC
TRBJ2-5 | 15 | NA | TRBV5-1 | CASSLTIGRLETQYF | TGCGCCAGCAGCTTAACGATTGGGAGATTAGAGACCCAGTACTTC
TRBJ2-5 | 14 | TRBD2 | TRBV28 | CASSLPGGEETQYF | TGTGCCAGCAGTTTACCGGGGGGAGAAGAGACCCAGTACTTC
TRBJ2-7 | 14 | NA | TRBV19 | CASSIQGNSYEQYF | TGTGCCAGTAGTATCCAGGGCAACTCCTACGAGCAGTACTTC
TRBJ2-1 | 15 | NA | TRBV9 | CASSVAGDPYNEQFF | TGTGCCAGCAGCGTAGCGGGGGACCCCTACAATGAGCAGTTCTTC
TRBJ2-2 | 16 | TRBD2 | TRBV7-9 | CASSSWRGTNTGELFF | TGTGCCAGCAGCTCATGGCGGGGGACGAACACCGGGGAGCTGTTTTTT
TRBJ2-3 | 14 | NA | TRBV23-1 | CASTSRGAEDTQYF | TGCGCCAGCACCTCCAGGGGCGCGGAAGATACGCAGTATTTT